These 20 T cell receptor beta chains were sequenced from one sample in a study of blood T cell repertoires in COVID-19. Assay used: immunoSEQ multiplex PCR; TCRdb lists only in-frame clones, some missing. The sample shows tens of thousands of clones, around 85% of them seen only once. Input material: peripheral blood. The receptors were sampled from a human donor in a cohort sampled during active COVID-19.

The chain has TRBV28 and TRBJ1-6; D ambiguous. Per the germline V gene, CDR1 is MDHEN and CDR2 is SYDVKM. The CDR3 runs to 14 residues. V was clipped by 6 bases and J by 10 bases, with 16 bases between them. The CDR3 sequence is CASRRAAGVSPLHF. CDR3 nucleotide sequence: TGTGCCAGCAGGCGGGCGGCTGGGGTGTCACCCCTCCACTTT.

This clone was found a few times. The rearrangement joins TRBV7-3 to TRBJ2-7; 8 nucleotides line up with TRBD2. Looked up from germline, CDR1 is SGHTA and CDR2 is FQGTGA. CDR3 length: 14 residues. Germline trimming cut 5 bases from V and 6 bases from J; bases unmatched to any gene: 9. The CDR3 loop is CASSLQSGSAEQYF. In DNA form, the CDR3 reads TGTGCCAGCAGCCTTCAGAGCGGGAGTGCCGAGCAGTACTTC.

The chain recombines TRBV4-3 with TRBJ1-1; D gene unclear. Germline V gives CDR1 LGHNA, CDR2 YSLEER. With 1 base removed from V and 4 bases from J, the gap between germline ends came to 13 bases. CDR3 length: 15 amino acids. This CDR3 reads CASSQGRRYATEAFF. The DNA of the CDR3 is TGCGCCAGCAGCCAAGGAAGGAGGTATGCCACTGAAGCTTTCTTT.

The gene calls are TRBV6-5 and TRBJ1-6; the D gene is possibly TRBD1 (5 bases). This CDR3 region has 14 residues. Per the germline V gene, CDR1 is MNHEY and CDR2 is SVGAGI. V shed 2 bases and J shed 8 bases, with 10 bases lying between them. The CDR3 sequence: CASSYRRVDSPLHF. The DNA for the CDR3 is TGTGCCAGCAGTTACCGCAGGGTTGATTCACCCCTCCACTTT.

The chain has TRBV4-1 and TRBJ1-3; 8 nucleotides match TRBD1. Trimming removed 4 bases from V and 4 bases from J; junction bases left unmatched: 6. Germline V gives CDR1 MGHRA, CDR2 YSYEKL. This CDR3 is built from 15 residues. DNA of the CDR3: TGCGCCAGCAGCCCGGGACAGGCGGTCGGAAACACCATATATTTT. Protein product: CASSPGQAVGNTIYF.

V is TRBV11-2 and J is TRBJ2-1, with 11 bases that match TRBD2. The ends lost 1 base at V and 6 bases at J; junction bases unmatched: 5. The germline V gene has CDR1 SGHAT and CDR2 FQNNGV. The CDR3 runs to 16 residues. CDR3: CASSLAPLAGVNEQFF. The DNA of the CDR3 is TGTGCCAGCAGCTTAGCCCCACTAGCGGGAGTCAATGAGCAGTTCTTC.

The V gene is TRBV6-5, the J gene TRBJ2-7, with D possibly TRBD2 on 6 matching bases. Per germline, CDR1 MNHEY and CDR2 SVGAGI. This CDR3 is built from 13 residues. V lost 6 bases, J lost 0 bases, and 9 bases lay in between. CDR3 sequence: CASRGGTSYEQYF. As DNA, the CDR3 is TGTGCCAGCAGAGGCGGGACCTCCTACGAGCAGTACTTC.

The chain carries TRBV5-6 and TRBJ1-1; the D is unclear. The V gene lost 1 base and the J gene lost 4 bases, with 5 bases spanning the gap. The V gene's germline CDR1 is SGHDT and CDR2 YYEEEE. There are 12 residues in the CDR3. CDR3 amino acids: CASSLYSTEAFF. The CDR3 region has the DNA TGTGCCAGCAGCTTGTACAGCACTGAAGCTTTCTTT.

The rearrangement uses TRBV9 and TRBJ1-5; D unclear. This CDR3 spans 14 amino acids. Germline-derived CDR1 and CDR2 are SGDLS and YYNGEE. V shed 6 bases and J shed 2 bases, with 12 bases lying between them. The CDR3 here is CASNGGKGNQPQHF. DNA for the CDR3: TGTGCCAGCAACGGAGGGAAAGGCAATCAGCCCCAGCATTTT.

The CDR3 DNA follows: TGTGCCAGCAGCTTGACAGGGGTGGGGGCCAACGTCCTGACTTTC. Protein: CASSLTGVGANVLTF. The chain couples TRBV7-2 to TRBJ2-6, with 8 positions matching TRBD1. V dropped 3 bases and J dropped 4; count of bases not matched to a gene: 2. CDR3 length: 15 residues. The germline CDR1 and CDR2 sequences are SGHTA and FQGNSA. Based on the CDR3 plus reference TRBV7-2 and TRBJ2-6, the full variable domain is GAGVSQSPSNKVTEKGKDVELRCDPISGHTALYWYRQSLGQGLEFLIYFQGNSAPDKSGLPSDRFSAERTGGSVSTLTIQRTQQEDSAVYLCASSLTGVGANVLTFGAGSRLTVL.

This chain joins TRBV7-2 and TRBJ1-2; 7 nucleotides agree with TRBD1. V trimming: 7 bases; J trimming: 8 bases; junction bases outside the gene matches: 7. The CDR3 runs to 12 residues. Germline CDR1 and CDR2: SGHTA and FQGNSA. This chain's CDR3 is CASTRDSGGYTF. CDR3 nucleotides: TGTGCCAGCACCCGGGACAGTGGAGGCTACACCTTC.

In this sample, this clone turned up a few times. The genes are TRBV9 and TRBJ2-7, with 8 bases fitting TRBD2. Trimming cost V 1 base and J 5 bases; bases outside gene matches: 8. CDR1 is SGDLS, CDR2 YYNGEE, per germline. The CDR3 runs 15 residues. The CDR3 spells CASSVSGSSNHEQYF. CDR3 sequence (DNA): TGTGCCAGCAGCGTAAGCGGGAGCTCAAACCACGAGCAGTACTTC.

The genes are TRBV19 and TRBJ2-3; the D is unclear. Germline loops: CDR1 LNHDA, CDR2 SQIVND (reference sequence). CDR3 size: 14 residues. V was trimmed by 4 bases and J by 0 bases, leaving 8 bases between them. The CDR3 protein is CASSTVTSTDTQYF. The CDR3 nucleotides read TGTGCCAGTAGTACCGTCACTAGCACAGATACGCAGTATTTT.

This clone was counted once. The V and J genes are TRBV9 and TRBJ2-5; 8 bases align to TRBD2. J gave up 5 bases and V 0 bases, and 6 bases lay outside the gene matches. Germline values: CDR1 SGDLS, CDR2 YYNGEE. This CDR3 has 15 amino acids. The CDR3 DNA reads TGTGCCAGCAGCGTAGTGTGGACTAGCTTGGAGACCCAGTACTTC. Translating it yields CASSVVWTSLETQYF.

The chain carries TRBV19 and TRBJ1-6; no clear D. Germline V gene data show CDR1 as LNHDA and CDR2 as SQIVND (reference sequence). The CDR3 contains 13 residues. V dropped 1 base and J dropped 7 bases, with 5 bases sitting between them. CDR3 region: CASSIGPNSPLHF. Here the CDR3 DNA reads TGTGCCAGTAGTATAGGGCCGAATTCACCCCTCCACTTT.

This chain connects TRBV6-5 to TRBJ1-2; 9 bases match TRBD1. The CDR3 has 12 amino acids. Germline CDR1 is MNHEY and CDR2 is SVGAGI. Trimming took 7 bases from V and 8 from J; bases not matched to a gene: 5. The CDR3 spells CASTRTGVGYTF. CDR3 coding DNA: TGTGCCAGCACCAGGACAGGGGTCGGCTACACCTTC.

The V call is TRBV9, the J call TRBJ2-1; D ambiguous. The CDR3 consists of 14 residues. The V end lost 0 bases, the J end lost 4 bases, and 8 bases lay between the germline ends. From germline, CDR1 is SGDLS and CDR2 YYNGEE. CDR3 loop: CASSVGSLYNEQFF. The CDR3 DNA sequence: TGTGCCAGCAGCGTAGGTTCCCTTTACAATGAGCAGTTCTTC.

The rearrangement links TRBV7-2 to TRBJ1-5, with 9 bases aligning to TRBD1. Germline CDR1 and CDR2: SGHTA and FQGNSA. The J segment lost 7 bases and the V segment lost 5 bases, leaving 6 bases of the junction unmatched. CDR3 length: 14 residues. The CDR3 DNA follows: TGTGCCAGCAGCCGCGGGACAGGGCAACAGCCCCAGCATTTT. Its translation: CASSRGTGQQPQHF. The full variable domain, completed using reference TRBV7-2 and TRBJ1-5, is GAGVSQSPSNKVTEKGKDVELRCDPISGHTALYWYRQSLGQGLEFLIYFQGNSAPDKSGLPSDRFSAERTGGSVSTLTIQRTQQEDSAVYLCASSRGTGQQPQHFGDGTRLSIL.

CDR3 protein: CASSPPVGERASSYNEQFF. Written as DNA, the CDR3 is TGTGCCAGCTCACCACCGGTCGGGGAGCGGGCGAGCTCCTACAATGAGCAGTTCTTC. This sequence joins TRBV18 and TRBJ2-1; TRBD2 might be the D (6 bases). CDR1 and CDR2 from the germline V gene are KGHSH and LQKENI. This CDR3 comprises 19 residues. The V end was cut by 0 bases, the J end by 0 bases, with 18 bases between.

V is TRBV18 and J is TRBJ1-4; unclear D gene. Trimming took off 3 bases at V and 2 bases at J, with 7 bases between the two ends. The CDR3 has 14 amino acids. From germline, CDR1 is KGHSH and CDR2 LQKENI. DNA of the CDR3: TGTGCCAGCTCACCGTCAGGCACTAATGAAAAACTGTTTTTT. Translating gives CASSPSGTNEKLFF.